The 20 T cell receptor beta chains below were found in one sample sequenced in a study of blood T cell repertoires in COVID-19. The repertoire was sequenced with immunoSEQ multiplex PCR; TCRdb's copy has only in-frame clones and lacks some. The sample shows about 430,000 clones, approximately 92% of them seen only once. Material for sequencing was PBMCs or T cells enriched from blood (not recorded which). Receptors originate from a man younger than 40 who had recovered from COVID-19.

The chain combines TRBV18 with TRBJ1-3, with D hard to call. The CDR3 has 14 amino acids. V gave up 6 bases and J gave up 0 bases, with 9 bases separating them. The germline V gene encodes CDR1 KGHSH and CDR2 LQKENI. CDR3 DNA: TGTGCCAGCTCCAACACCTCCTCTGGAAACACCATATATTTT. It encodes CASSNTSSGNTIYF.

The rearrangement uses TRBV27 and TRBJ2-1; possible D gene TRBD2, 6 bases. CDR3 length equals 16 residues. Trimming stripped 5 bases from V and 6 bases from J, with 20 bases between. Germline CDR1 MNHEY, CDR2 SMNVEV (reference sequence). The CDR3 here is CASSALSGAIANEQFF. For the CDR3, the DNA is TGTGCCAGCAGTGCCTTATCGGGAGCCATTGCCAATGAGCAGTTCTTC.

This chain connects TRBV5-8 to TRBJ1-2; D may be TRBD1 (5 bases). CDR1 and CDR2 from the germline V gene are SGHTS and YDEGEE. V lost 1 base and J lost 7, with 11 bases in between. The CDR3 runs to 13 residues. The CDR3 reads CASSLTGTSGYTF. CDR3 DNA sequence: TGTGCCAGCAGCTTGACCGGGACTAGTGGCTACACCTTC. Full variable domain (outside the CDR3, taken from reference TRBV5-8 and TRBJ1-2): EAGVTQSPTHLIKTRGQQATLRCSPISGHTSVYWYQQALGLGLQFLLWYDEGEERNRGNFPPRFSGRQFPNYSSELNVNALELEDSALYLCASSLTGTSGYTFGSGTRLTVV.

Here the CDR3 DNA reads TGTGCCAGCAGCTTAGAGGGGGCGCTCGGCTACACCTTC. This encodes CASSLEGALGYTF. This rearrangement joins TRBV11-2 to TRBJ1-2; a possible D gene is TRBD1 (6 bases). The CDR3 sequence is 13 residues long. Trimming pared 0 bases from V and 8 bases from J, leaving 10 bases between. CDR1 is SGHAT and CDR2 is FQNNGV in the germline V gene.

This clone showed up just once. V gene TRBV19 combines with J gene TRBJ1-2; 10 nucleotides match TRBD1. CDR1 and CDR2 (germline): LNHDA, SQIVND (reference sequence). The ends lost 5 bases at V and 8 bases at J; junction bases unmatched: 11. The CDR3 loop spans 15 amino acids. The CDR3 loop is CASSEGTGEVLGYTF. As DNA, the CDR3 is TGTGCCAGTAGTGAGGGGACAGGGGAAGTCTTAGGCTACACCTTC.

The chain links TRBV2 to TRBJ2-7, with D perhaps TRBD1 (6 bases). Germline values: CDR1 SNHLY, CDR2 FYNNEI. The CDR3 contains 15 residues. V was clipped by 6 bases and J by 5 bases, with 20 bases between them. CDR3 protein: CASSTPENRANEQYF. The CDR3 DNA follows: TGTGCCAGCAGCACCCCAGAAAACAGGGCAAACGAGCAGTACTTC.

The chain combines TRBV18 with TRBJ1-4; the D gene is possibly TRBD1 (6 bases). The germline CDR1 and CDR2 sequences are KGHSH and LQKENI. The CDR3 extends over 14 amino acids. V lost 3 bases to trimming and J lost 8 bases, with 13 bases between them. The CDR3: CASSPNRVDEKLFF. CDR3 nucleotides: TGTGCCAGCTCACCGAACAGGGTGGACGAAAAACTGTTTTTT.

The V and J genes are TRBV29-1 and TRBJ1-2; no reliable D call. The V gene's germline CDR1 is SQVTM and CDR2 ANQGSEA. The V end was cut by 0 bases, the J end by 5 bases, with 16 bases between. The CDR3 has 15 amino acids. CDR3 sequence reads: CSVEDWNSLEYGYTF. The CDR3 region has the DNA TGCAGCGTTGAAGACTGGAACAGTCTTGAGTATGGCTACACCTTC. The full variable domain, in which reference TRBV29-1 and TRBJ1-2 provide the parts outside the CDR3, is SAVISQKPSRDICQRGTSLTIQCQVDSQVTMMFWYRQQPGQSLTLIATANQGSEATYESGFVIDKFPISRPNLTFSTLTVSNMSPEDSSIYLCSVEDWNSLEYGYTFGSGTRLTVV.

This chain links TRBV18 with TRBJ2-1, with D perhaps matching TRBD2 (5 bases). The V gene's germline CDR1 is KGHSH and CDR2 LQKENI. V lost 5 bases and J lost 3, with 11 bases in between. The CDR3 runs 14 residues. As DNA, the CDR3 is TGTGCCAGCTCAGGCGGGTCTAACTACAATGAGCAGTTCTTC. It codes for CASSGGSNYNEQFF.

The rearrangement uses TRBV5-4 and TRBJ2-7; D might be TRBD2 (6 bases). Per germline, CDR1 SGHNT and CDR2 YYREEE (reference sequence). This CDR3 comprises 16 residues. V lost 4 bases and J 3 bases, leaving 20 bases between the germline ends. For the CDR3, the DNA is TGTGCCAGCAGCCGGGGTTTGGGCGGGACCTACTACGAGCAGTACTTC. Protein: CASSRGLGGTYYEQYF.

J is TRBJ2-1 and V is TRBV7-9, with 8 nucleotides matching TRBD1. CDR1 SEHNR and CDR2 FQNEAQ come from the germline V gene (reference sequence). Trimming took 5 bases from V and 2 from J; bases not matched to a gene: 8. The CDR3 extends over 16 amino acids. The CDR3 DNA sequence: TGTGCCAGCAGCCCCCAGGGGGCATCGGCCTACAATGAGCAGTTCTTC. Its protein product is CASSPQGASAYNEQFF.

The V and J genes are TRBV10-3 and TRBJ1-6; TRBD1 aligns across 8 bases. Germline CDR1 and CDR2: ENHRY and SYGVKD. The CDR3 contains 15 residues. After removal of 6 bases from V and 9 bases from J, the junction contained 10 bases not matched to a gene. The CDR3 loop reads CAISQGAVSSSPLHF. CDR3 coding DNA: TGTGCCATCAGCCAGGGGGCCGTGTCGTCTTCACCCCTCCACTTT.

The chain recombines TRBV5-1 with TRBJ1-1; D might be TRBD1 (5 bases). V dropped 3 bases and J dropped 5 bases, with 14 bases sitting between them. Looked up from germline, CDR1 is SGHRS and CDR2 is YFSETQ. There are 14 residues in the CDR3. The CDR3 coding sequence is TGCGCCAGCAGCTGGGGAGGGGCTGGGACTGAAGCTTTCTTT. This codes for CASSWGGAGTEAFF. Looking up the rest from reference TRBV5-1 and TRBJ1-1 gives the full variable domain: KAGVTQTPRYLIKTRGQQVTLSCSPISGHRSVSWYQQTPGQGLQFLFEYFSETQRNKGNFPGRFSGRQFSNSRSEMNVSTLELGDSALYLCASSWGGAGTEAFFGQGTRLTVV.

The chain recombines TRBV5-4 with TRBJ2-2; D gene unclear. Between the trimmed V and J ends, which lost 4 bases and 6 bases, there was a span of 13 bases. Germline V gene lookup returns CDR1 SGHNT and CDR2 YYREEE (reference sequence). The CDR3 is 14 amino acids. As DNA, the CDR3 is TGTGCCAGCAGCCTCGCGCTTAGCTCCGGGGAGCTGTTTTTT. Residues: CASSLALSSGELFF.

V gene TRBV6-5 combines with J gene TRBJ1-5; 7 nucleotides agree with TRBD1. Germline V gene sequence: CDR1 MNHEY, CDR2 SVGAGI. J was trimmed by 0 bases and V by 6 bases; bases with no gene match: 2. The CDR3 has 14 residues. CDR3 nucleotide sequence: TGTGCCAGCAGACAGGGGTATAGCAATCAGCCCCAGCATTTT. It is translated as CASRQGYSNQPQHF.

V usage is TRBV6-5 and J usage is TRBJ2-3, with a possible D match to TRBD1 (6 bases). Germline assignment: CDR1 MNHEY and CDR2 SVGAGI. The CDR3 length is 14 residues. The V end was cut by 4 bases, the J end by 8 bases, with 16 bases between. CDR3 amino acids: CASSSGPLRGTQYF. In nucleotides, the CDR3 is TGTGCCAGCAGTTCCGGGCCCCTCAGGGGTACGCAGTATTTT.

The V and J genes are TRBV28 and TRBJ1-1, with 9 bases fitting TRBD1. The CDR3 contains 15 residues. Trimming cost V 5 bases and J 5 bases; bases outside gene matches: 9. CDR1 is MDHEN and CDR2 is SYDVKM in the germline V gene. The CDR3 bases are TGTGCCAGCAGTATCGGGCAGGGACAGGGAACTGAAGCTTTCTTT. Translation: CASSIGQGQGTEAFF.

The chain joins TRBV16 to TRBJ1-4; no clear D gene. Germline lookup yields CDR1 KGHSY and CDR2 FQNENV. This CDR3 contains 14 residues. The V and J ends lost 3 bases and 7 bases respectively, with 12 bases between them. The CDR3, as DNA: TGTGCCAGCAGCCACCCGGTGTTGTTTGAAAAACTGTTTTTT. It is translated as CASSHPVLFEKLFF.

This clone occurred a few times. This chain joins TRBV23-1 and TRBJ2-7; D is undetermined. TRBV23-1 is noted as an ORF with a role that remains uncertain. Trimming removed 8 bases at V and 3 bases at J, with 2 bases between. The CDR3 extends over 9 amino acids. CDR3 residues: CASYYEQYF. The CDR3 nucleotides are TGCGCCAGCTACTACGAGCAGTACTTC.

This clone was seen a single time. CDR3 sequence reads: CASSPGTSGSIFGDTQYF. CDR3 coding DNA: TGTGCCAGCAGCCCCGGGACTAGCGGGAGTATTTTTGGAGATACGCAGTATTTT. The J gene is TRBJ2-3, the V gene TRBV4-2; 14 bases are shared with TRBD2. The ends lost 4 bases at V and 5 bases at J; junction bases unmatched: 11. This CDR3 is built from 18 residues. CDR1 is LGHNA and CDR2 is YNFKEQ in the germline V gene.